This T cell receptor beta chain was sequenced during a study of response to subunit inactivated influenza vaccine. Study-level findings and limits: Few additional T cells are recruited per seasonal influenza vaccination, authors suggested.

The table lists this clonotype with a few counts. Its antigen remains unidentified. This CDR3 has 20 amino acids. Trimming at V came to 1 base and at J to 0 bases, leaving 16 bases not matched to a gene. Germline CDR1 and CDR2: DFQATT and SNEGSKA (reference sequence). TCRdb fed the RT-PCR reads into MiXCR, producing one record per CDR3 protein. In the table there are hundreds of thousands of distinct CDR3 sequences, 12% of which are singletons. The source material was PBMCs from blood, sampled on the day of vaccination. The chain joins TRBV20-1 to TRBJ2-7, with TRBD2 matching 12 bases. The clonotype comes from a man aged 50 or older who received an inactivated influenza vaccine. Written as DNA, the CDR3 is TGCAGTGCTAGAGGCCGAAAGACTAGCGGGAGTTACATGAGCTCCTACGAGCAGTACTTC. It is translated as CSARGRKTSGSYMSSYEQYF.